This T cell receptor (beta chain) was retrieved from a study of blood T cells in healthy people across ages. CDR1 and CDR2 from the germline V gene are SGHRS and YFSETQ. This CDR3 spans 17 amino acids. Germline trimming cut 4 bases from V and 11 bases from J; bases unmatched to any gene: 23. As for this clonotype: Its antigen is currently unknown.

Samples had at least 7 million PBMCs isolated from them. The study's findings and limits: Per million T cells, TCR beta diversity dropped about linearly as age rose.

The authors ran a second PCR of roughly 6 to 12 cycles using a sample-barcoded 5' primer and a J-beta primer mix. TCRdb re-called the 5' RACE reads through MiXCR, storing one row per CDR3 protein. The table shows about 1,400,000 distinct CDR3 sequences, with around 59% occurring only once. The sequence was obtained from a man younger than 35 in good health. Material for sequencing was blood. The rearrangement links TRBV5-1 to TRBJ2-5; 7 bases are a match to TRBD2. The CDR3 DNA sequence: TGCGCCAGCAGCCTCGAACTACTAACGGGGGGACGGGATGAGCAGTACTTC. This sequence encodes CASSLELLTGGRDEQYF. The whole variable domain, filled in from reference TRBV5-1 and TRBJ2-5, reads KAGVTQTPRYLIKTRGQQVTLSCSPISGHRSVSWYQQTPGQGLQFLFEYFSETQRNKGNFPGRFSGRQFSNSRSEMNVSTLELGDSALYLCASSLELLTGGRDEQYFGPGTRLLVL.